This TCR beta chain was observed in a study of blood T cell repertoires in COVID-19. On the study more broadly: Samples of COVID-19 (acute and convalescent) were obtained from the United States, Italy and Spain. Sources were T cells, B-cell-depleted T cells, or PBMCs; the material itself was cDNA or gDNA.

TCRdb keeps only in-frame clones here, not all; method: immunoSEQ multiplex PCR. The data contain around 230,000 clones, approximately 80% of them singletons. In germline, CDR1 is ENHRY, CDR2 SYGVKD. V was pared by 8 bases and J by 0 bases, with 2 bases of the junction left unmatched. The length of the CDR3 is 14 residues. This chain uses TRBV10-3 with TRBJ2-7, with 12 nucleotides matching TRBD1. The TCR was taken from a woman older than 75 with acute or convalescent COVID-19. Material for sequencing was peripheral blood. CDR3 nucleotides: TGTGCCATCGGGGGACAGGGGGCCTCCTACGAGCAGTACTTC. Its translation is CAIGGQGASYEQYF.